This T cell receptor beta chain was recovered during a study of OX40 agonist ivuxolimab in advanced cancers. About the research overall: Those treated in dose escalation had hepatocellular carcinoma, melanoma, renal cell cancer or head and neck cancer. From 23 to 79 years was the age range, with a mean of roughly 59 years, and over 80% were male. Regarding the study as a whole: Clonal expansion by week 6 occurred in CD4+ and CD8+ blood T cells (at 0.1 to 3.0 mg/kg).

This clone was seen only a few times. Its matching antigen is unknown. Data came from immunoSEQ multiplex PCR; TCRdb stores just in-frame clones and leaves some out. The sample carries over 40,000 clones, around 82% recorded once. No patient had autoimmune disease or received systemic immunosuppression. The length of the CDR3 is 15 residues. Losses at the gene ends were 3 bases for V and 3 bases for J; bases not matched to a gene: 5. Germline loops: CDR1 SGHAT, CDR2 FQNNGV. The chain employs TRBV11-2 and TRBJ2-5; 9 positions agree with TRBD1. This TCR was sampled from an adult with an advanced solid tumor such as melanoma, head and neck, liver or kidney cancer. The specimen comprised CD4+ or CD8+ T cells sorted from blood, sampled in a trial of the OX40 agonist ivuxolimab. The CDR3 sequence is CASSFVRDREETQYF. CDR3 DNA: TGTGCCAGCAGCTTCGTCCGGGACAGGGAAGAGACCCAGTACTTC.